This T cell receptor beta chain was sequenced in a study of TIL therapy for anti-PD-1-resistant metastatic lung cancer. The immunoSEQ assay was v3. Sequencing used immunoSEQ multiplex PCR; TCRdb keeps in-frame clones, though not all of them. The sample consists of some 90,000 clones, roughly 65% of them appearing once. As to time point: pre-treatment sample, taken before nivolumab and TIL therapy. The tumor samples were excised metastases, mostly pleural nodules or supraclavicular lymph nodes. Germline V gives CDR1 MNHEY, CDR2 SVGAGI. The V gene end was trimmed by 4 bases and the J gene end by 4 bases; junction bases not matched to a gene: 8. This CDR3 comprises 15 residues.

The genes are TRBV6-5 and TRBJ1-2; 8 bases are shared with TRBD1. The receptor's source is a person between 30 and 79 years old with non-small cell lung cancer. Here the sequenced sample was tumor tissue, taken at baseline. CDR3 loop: CASSLTGGLGYGYTF. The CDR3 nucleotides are TGTGCCAGCAGTTTAACAGGGGGACTTGGCTATGGCTACACCTTC.